This TCR beta chain derives from a study of blood T cell repertoires in COVID-19. Study background: Researchers got acute and convalescent COVID-19 samples from the United States, Italy and Spain.

The method was immunoSEQ multiplex PCR; TCRdb's version includes in-frame clones alone and lacks a portion of them. The repertoire has tens of thousands of clones, 70% to 90% of them found once; the top ten carry 10% to 15%. CDR3 length: 11 amino acids. Trimming pared 5 bases from V and 5 bases from J, leaving 10 bases between. Germline CDR1 DFQATT, CDR2 SNEGSKA (reference sequence). The TCR comes from an elderly man with acute or convalescent COVID-19. The material sequenced was peripheral blood. The gene calls are TRBV20-1 and TRBJ2-7; tentative D call: TRBD1 (5 bases). The CDR3 region is CSAETTDEQYF. CDR3 in DNA: TGCAGTGCTGAAACGACAGACGAGCAGTACTTC.